This T cell receptor beta chain was identified in a study of blood T cell repertoires in COVID-19. Sequenced by immunoSEQ multiplex PCR; TCRdb stores in-frame clones only, minus some. The sample lists over 70,000 clones, around 89% seen once, with around 7% in the top ten. The TCR comes from an elderly woman with acute or convalescent COVID-19. Material: peripheral blood.

The CDR3 sequence: CASSKEGRTEAFF. The DNA for the CDR3 is TGTGCCAGCAGTAAGGAAGGACGGACAGAAGCTTTCTTT. The V call is TRBV2, the J call TRBJ1-1, with TRBD1 as a possible D gene (5 bases). Trimming removed 5 bases from V and 8 bases from J, with 15 bases in between. Germline V lookup: CDR1 SNHLY, CDR2 FYNNEI. This CDR3 comprises 13 residues.